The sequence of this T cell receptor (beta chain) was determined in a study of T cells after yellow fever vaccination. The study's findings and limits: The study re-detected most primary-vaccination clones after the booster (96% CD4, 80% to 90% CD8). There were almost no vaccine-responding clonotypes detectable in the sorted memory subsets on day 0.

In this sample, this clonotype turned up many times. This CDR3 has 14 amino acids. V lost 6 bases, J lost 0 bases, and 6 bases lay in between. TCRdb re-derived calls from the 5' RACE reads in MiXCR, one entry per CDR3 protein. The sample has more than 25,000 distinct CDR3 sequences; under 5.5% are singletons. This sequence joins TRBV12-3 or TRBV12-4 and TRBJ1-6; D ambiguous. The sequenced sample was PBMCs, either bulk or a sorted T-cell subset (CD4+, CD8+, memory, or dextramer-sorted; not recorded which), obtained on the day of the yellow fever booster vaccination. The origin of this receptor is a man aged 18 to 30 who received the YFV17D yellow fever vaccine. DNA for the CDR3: TGTGCCAGCAGAGGTAGCTCCTATAATTCACCCCTCCACTTT. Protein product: CASRGSSYNSPLHF.